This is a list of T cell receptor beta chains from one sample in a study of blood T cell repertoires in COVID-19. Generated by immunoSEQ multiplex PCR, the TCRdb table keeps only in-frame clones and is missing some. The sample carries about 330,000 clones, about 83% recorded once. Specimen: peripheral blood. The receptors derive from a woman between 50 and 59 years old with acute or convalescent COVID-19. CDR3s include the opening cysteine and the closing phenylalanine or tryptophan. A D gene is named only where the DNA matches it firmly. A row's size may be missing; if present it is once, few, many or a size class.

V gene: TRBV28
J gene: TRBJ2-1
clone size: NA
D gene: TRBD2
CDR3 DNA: TGTGCCAGCAAGGAGCGGGACTCCTACAATGAGCAGTTCTTC
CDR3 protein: CASKERDSYNEQFF

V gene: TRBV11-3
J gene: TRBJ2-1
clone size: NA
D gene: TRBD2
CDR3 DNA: TGTGCCAGCAGCCGCGGCGGGGCTAGCGGGGCTTACAATGAGCAGTTCTTC
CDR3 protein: CASSRGGASGAYNEQFF

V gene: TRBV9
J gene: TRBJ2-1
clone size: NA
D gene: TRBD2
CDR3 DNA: TGTGCCAGCAGCGATGGACTAGCGGCCTTTGATGAGCAGTTCTTC
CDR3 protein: CASSDGLAAFDEQFF

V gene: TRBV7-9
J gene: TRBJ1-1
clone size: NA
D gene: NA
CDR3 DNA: TGTGCCAGCAGCACGGGACAACCTGAAGCTTTCTTT
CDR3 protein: CASSTGQPEAFF

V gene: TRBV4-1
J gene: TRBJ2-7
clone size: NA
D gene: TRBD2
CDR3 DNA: TGCGCCAGCAGCCAAGATCAAGCGGGAGCCGCCGAGCAGTACTTC
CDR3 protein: CASSQDQAGAAEQYF

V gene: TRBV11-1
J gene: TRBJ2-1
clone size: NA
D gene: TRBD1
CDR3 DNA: TGTGCCAGCAGCCCGGGACAGGGTGCTCCCAATGAGCAGTTCTTC
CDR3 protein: CASSPGQGAPNEQFF

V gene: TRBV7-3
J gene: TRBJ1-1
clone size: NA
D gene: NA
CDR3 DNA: TGTGCCAGCAGCTCAACGGACAGATTGAACACTGAAGCTTTCTTT
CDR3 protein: CASSSTDRLNTEAFF

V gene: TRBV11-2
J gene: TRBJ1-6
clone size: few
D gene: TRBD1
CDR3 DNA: TGTGCCAGCAGCCCAGGACAGGGGAATTCACCCCTCCACTTT
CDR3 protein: CASSPGQGNSPLHF

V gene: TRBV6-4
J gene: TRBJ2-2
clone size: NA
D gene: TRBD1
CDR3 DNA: TGTGCCAGCGGGGGACAGCCGAACACCGGGGAGCTGTTTTTT
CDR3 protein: CASGGQPNTGELFF

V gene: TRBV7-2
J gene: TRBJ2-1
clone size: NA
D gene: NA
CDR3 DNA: TGTGCCAGCAGCTTATCCCTAGCACAGAGCTCCTACAATGAGCAGTTCTTC
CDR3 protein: CASSLSLAQSSYNEQFF